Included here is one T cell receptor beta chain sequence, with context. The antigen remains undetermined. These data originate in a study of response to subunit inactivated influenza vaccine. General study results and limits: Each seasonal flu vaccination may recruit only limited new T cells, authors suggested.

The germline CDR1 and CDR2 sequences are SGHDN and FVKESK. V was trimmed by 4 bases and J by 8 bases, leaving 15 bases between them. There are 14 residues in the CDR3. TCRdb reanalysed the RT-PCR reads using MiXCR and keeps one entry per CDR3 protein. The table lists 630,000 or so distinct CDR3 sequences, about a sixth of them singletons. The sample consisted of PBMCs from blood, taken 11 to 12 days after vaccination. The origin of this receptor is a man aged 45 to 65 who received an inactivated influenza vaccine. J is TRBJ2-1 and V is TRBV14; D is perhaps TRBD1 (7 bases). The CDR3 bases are TGTGCCAGCAGCCGTCACAGGGGAGGATATGAGCAGTTCTTC. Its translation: CASSRHRGGYEQFF.